One T cell receptor (beta chain) is described in this entry. This clone was picked up many times. The specificity of this receptor is unknown. No much larger clonotype is one base removed from it; base qualities were not supplied. V and J are trimmed by 1 base and 7 bases, and the gene matches miss 7 bases of the junction. The CDR3 goes from the cysteine to the phenylalanine over 15 residues. CDR3 DNA only is kept here, 45 bases in frame from base 1. From a lookup of the germline V gene, CDR1 and CDR2 are SGDLS and YYNGEE. The data originate from a study of OX40 agonist ivuxolimab in advanced cancers. Background on the whole study: Ivuxolimab, which targeted the costimulatory receptor OX40 (CD134), was an agonistic, fully human IgG2 monoclonal antibody. Partial responses occurred in three dose-escalation patients: two with cutaneous melanoma and one with hepatocellular carcinoma. Of the approximately 50 patients in dose escalation, 19 had hepatocellular carcinoma, roughly 15 had melanoma, 9 had renal cell carcinoma and 9 had head and neck cancer. The paper reports the monotherapy dose-escalation portion (N of about 47 patients) of the phase I ivuxolimab trial. Intravenous ivuxolimab was administered to patients every 2 weeks at six dose levels: 0.01, 0.1, 0.3, 1.5, 3 and 10 mg/kg. The dose-escalation cohort was about 87% male with a mean age of roughly 60 years, ranging from 23 to 79. Peripheral TCRbeta sequencing was intended to test whether TCR sequence diversity was altered and clonal T-cell expansion was caused by ivuxolimab. Patients were allowed to have had prior anti-PD-1, anti-PD-L1 or anti-CTLA-4 therapy, and less than 45% of the dose-escalation patients had previously received checkpoint inhibitors.

To sequence the TCRbeta CDR3 region, genomic DNA was isolated from the sorted cells. TCRbeta CDR3 regions were sequenced using the immunoSEQ Assay. In TCRdb, the immuneACCESS table is reduced to in-frame sequences with V and J assigned. These tables do not hold every clone; where another copy was compared, an unresolved V gene accounts for under half, and the others remain unexplained. The sample profile shows some 25,000 clones; more than 75% of them were found once. The ten most abundant clones make up about 32% of the sample. What the work shows at the level of the full study, not this receptor alone: Clonal expansion of both CD4+ and CD8+ blood T cells was observed from baseline to week 6 at doses 0.1 to 3.0 mg/kg. Low levels of normalized T-cell clonal expansion were also seen in some patients who did not respond. In partial responders in the 0.1-3.0 mg/kg groups, normalized peripheral clonal expansion was found to be among the lowest, especially among CD8+ T cells. Which antigens the clonally expanded peripheral T cells were specific for was not determined. On average, CD8+ T cells showed more expanded clones than CD4+ T cells after ivuxolimab.

Patients with a history of autoimmune disease or receiving systemic immunosuppression were excluded from the trial. Peripheral blood for TCR sequencing was collected from all dose cohorts at baseline, on cycle 4 day 1, and on cycle 7 day 1. The samples were taken from a phase I, first-in-human, multicenter, open-label dose-escalation trial of ivuxolimab. Adults with locally advanced or metastatic head and neck squamous cell, hepatocellular, melanoma or renal cell carcinoma were enrolled in the trial. Before TCR sequencing, CD4+ T cells and CD8+ T cells were sorted from peripheral blood as separate populations.

This clonotype was sampled from an adult with an advanced solid tumor such as melanoma, head and neck, liver or kidney cancer. Here the sequenced sample was CD4+ or CD8+ T cells sorted from blood, taken in a trial of the OX40 agonist ivuxolimab. In this chain, TRBV9 is recombined with TRBJ2-7; 11 bases in the junction line up with TRBD1. The DNA is TGTGCCAGCAGCGTAAGTGGGACAGGGGGTTTGGAGCAGTACTTC. Translated, it gives CASSVSGTGGLEQYF.